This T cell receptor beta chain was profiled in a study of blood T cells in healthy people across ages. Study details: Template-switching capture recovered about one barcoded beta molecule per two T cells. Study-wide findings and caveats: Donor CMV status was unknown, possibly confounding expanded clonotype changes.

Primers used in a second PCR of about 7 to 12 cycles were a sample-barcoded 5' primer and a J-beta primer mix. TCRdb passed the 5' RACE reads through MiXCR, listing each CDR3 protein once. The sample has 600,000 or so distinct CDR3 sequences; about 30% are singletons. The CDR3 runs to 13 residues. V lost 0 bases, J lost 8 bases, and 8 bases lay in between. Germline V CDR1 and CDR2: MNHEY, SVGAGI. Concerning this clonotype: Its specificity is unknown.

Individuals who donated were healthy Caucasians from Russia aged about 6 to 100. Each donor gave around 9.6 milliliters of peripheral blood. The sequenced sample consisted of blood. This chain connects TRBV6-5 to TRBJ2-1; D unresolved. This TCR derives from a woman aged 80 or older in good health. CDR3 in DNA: TGTGCCAGCAGTTACTCTACAAGTCATGAGCAGTTCTTC. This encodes CASSYSTSHEQFF.